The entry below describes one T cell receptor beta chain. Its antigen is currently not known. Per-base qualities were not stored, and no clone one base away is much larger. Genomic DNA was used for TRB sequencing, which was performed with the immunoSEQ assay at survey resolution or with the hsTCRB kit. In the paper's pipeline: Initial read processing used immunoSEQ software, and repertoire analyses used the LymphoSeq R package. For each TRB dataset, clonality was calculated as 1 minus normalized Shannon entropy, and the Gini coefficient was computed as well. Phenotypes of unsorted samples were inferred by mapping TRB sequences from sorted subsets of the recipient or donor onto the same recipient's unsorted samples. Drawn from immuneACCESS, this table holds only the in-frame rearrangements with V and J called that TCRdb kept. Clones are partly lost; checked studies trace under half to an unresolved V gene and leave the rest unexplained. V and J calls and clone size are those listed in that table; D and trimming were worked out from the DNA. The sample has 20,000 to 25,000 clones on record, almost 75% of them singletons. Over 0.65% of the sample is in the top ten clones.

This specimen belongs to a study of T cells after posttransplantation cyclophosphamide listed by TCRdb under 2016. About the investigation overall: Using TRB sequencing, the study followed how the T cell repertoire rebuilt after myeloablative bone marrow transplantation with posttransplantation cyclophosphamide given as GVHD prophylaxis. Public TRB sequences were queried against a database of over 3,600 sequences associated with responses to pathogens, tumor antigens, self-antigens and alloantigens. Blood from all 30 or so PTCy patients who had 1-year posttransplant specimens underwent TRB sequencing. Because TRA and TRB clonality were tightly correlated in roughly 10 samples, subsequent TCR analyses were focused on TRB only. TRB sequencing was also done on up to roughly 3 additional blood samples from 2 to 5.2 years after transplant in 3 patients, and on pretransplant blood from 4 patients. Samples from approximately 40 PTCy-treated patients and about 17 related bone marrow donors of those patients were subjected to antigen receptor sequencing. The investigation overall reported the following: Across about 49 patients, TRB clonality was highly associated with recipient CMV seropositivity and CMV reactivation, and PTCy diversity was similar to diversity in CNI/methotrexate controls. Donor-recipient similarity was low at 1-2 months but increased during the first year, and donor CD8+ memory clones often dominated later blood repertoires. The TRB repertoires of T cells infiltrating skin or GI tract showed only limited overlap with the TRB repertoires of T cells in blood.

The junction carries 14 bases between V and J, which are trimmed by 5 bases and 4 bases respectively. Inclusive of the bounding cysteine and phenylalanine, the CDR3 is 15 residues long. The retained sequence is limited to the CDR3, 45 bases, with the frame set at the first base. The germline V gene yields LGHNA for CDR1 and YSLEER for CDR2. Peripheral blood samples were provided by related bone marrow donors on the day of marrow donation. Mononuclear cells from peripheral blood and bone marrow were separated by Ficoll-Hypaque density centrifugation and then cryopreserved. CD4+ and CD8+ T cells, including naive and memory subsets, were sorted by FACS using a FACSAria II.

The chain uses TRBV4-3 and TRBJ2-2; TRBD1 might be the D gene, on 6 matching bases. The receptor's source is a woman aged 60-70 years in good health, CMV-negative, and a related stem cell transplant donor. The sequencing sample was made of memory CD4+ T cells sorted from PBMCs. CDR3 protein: CASSIGTSFTGELFF. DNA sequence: TGCGCCAGCAGCATAGGGACAAGTTTCACCGGGGAGCTGTTTTTT.